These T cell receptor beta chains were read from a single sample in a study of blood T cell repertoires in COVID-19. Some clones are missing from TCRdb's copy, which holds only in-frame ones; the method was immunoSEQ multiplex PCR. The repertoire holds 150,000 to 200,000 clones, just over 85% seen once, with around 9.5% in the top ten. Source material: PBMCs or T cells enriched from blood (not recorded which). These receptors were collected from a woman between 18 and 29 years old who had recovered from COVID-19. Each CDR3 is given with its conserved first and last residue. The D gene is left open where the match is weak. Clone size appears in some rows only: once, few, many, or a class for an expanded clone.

CDR3 protein: CASSLRQGNVEGNTIYF
CDR3 DNA: TGCGCCAGCAGCCTGAGACAGGGGAATGTGGAGGGAAACACCATATATTTT
J gene: TRBJ1-3
D gene: TRBD1
clone size: few
V gene: TRBV4-1

CDR3 protein: CSDVDPGSGYTF
CDR3 DNA: TGCAGCGACGTGGACCCCGGGAGTGGCTACACCTTC
J gene: TRBJ1-2
D gene: -
clone size: -
V gene: TRBV29-1

CDR3 protein: CASSEAGLQGIIYGYTF
CDR3 DNA: TGTGCCAGCAGTGAAGCAGGGTTACAGGGAATAATTTATGGCTACACCTTC
J gene: TRBJ1-2
D gene: -
clone size: -
V gene: TRBV6-1

CDR3 protein: CASSYSVLYGYTF
CDR3 DNA: TGTGCCAGCAGTTACAGCGTCTTATATGGCTACACCTTC
J gene: TRBJ1-2
D gene: -
clone size: -
V gene: TRBV6-5

CDR3 protein: CASSPEPGQGAREQYF
CDR3 DNA: TGTGCCAGCAGCCCGGAACCGGGACAGGGGGCACGGGAGCAGTACTTC
J gene: TRBJ2-7
D gene: TRBD1
clone size: once
V gene: TRBV7-2

CDR3 protein: CASSPGGRVQFF
CDR3 DNA: TGTGCCAGCAGCCCCGGGGGGAGGGTGCAGTTCTTC
J gene: TRBJ2-1
D gene: TRBD2
clone size: -
V gene: TRBV5-6

CDR3 protein: CATRDGLVSGEAFF
CDR3 DNA: TGTGCCACCAGAGACGGCCTTGTCAGCGGTGAAGCTTTCTTT
J gene: TRBJ1-1
D gene: -
clone size: -
V gene: TRBV19

CDR3 protein: CAWSEETTPTDTQYF
CDR3 DNA: TGTGCCTGGAGTGAGGAGACGACCCCCACAGATACGCAGTATTTT
J gene: TRBJ2-3
D gene: -
clone size: -
V gene: TRBV30

CDR3 protein: CASSLGFGAGVQPQHF
CDR3 DNA: TGTGCCAGCAGCTTAGGGTTTGGGGCAGGAGTTCAGCCCCAGCATTTT
J gene: TRBJ1-5
D gene: -
clone size: -
V gene: TRBV7-2

CDR3 protein: CASSQTPGQGGTEAFF
CDR3 DNA: TGCGCCAGCAGCCAAACACCGGGACAGGGAGGGACTGAAGCTTTCTTT
J gene: TRBJ1-1
D gene: TRBD1
clone size: few
V gene: TRBV4-3

CDR3 protein: CASSSGQGGRTEAFF
CDR3 DNA: TGTGCCAGCAGTTCCGGACAGGGAGGGAGAACTGAAGCTTTCTTT
J gene: TRBJ1-1
D gene: TRBD1
clone size: -
V gene: TRBV27

CDR3 protein: CASSLGGYGYTF
CDR3 DNA: TGTGCCAGCAGTTTGGGAGGCTATGGCTACACCTTC
J gene: TRBJ1-2
D gene: -
clone size: -
V gene: TRBV28

CDR3 protein: CATRRDRSNEKLFF
CDR3 DNA: TGTGCCACCAGACGGGACAGGTCTAATGAAAAACTGTTTTTT
J gene: TRBJ1-4
D gene: TRBD1
clone size: -
V gene: TRBV15

CDR3 protein: CASIADVSGYTF
CDR3 DNA: TGTGCCAGCATCGCTGATGTTAGTGGCTACACCTTC
J gene: TRBJ1-2
D gene: -
clone size: -
V gene: TRBV2

CDR3 protein: CASSTAFSGRSYEQYF
CDR3 DNA: TGTGCCAGTAGTACCGCTTTTAGCGGGAGGTCCTACGAGCAGTACTTC
J gene: TRBJ2-7
D gene: TRBD2
clone size: -
V gene: TRBV19

CDR3 protein: CASSLTGGSYTEAFF
CDR3 DNA: TGTGCCAGCAGCTTGACGGGGGGGTCTTACACTGAAGCTTTCTTT
J gene: TRBJ1-1
D gene: -
clone size: -
V gene: TRBV7-2

CDR3 protein: CASSRLLRGDTEAFF
CDR3 DNA: TGTGCCAGCAGCCGCCTACTCCGGGGGGACACTGAAGCTTTCTTT
J gene: TRBJ1-1
D gene: -
clone size: -
V gene: TRBV6-2/TRBV6-3

CDR3 protein: CASSLGGISDSPLHF
CDR3 DNA: TGTGCCAGCAGCTTGGGGGGAATAAGTGATTCACCCCTCCACTTT
J gene: TRBJ1-6
D gene: -
clone size: -
V gene: TRBV7-2

CDR3 protein: CASSPTGVAEAFF
CDR3 DNA: TGCGCCAGCAGCCCTACAGGGGTGGCTGAAGCTTTCTTT
J gene: TRBJ1-1
D gene: TRBD1
clone size: -
V gene: TRBV5-1

CDR3 protein: CAISEVGGGYTEAFF
CDR3 DNA: TGTGCCATCAGTGAGGTTGGGGGGGGCTACACTGAAGCTTTCTTT
J gene: TRBJ1-1
D gene: -
clone size: -
V gene: TRBV10-3

CDR3 protein: CASSLGPPGTGGSRAFF
CDR3 DNA: TGTGCCAGCAGCTTAGGCCCACCCGGGACAGGGGGTTCGAGGGCTTTCTTT
J gene: TRBJ1-1
D gene: TRBD1
clone size: -
V gene: TRBV7-9

CDR3 protein: CASSTGGAKWEKLFF
CDR3 DNA: TGTGCCAGCAGCACGGGAGGGGCAAAGTGGGAAAAACTGTTTTTT
J gene: TRBJ1-4
D gene: -
clone size: -
V gene: TRBV7-2

CDR3 protein: CASSVSRGNTEAFF
CDR3 DNA: TGTGCCAGCAGCGTAAGCCGGGGAAACACTGAAGCTTTCTTT
J gene: TRBJ1-1
D gene: -
clone size: -
V gene: TRBV9

CDR3 protein: CASSLLGGQAMGMNTEAFF
CDR3 DNA: TGTGCCAGCAGCTTATTGGGAGGACAGGCGATGGGAATGAACACTGAAGCTTTCTTT
J gene: TRBJ1-1
D gene: TRBD1
clone size: -
V gene: TRBV7-3

CDR3 protein: CSVGGQSANYGYTF
CDR3 DNA: TGCAGCGTTGGCGGACAGAGTGCTAACTATGGCTACACCTTC
J gene: TRBJ1-2
D gene: -
clone size: few
V gene: TRBV29-1

CDR3 protein: CASSQAPSGSYEQYF
CDR3 DNA: TGCGCCAGCAGCCAAGCCCCTAGCGGGAGCTACGAGCAGTACTTC
J gene: TRBJ2-7
D gene: TRBD2
clone size: many
V gene: TRBV4-1

CDR3 protein: CASSRSAPRTGTNTGELFF
CDR3 DNA: TGTGCCAGCAGTAGATCGGCCCCTAGGACTGGGACAAACACCGGGGAGCTGTTTTTT
J gene: TRBJ2-2
D gene: -
clone size: -
V gene: TRBV6-2/TRBV6-3

CDR3 protein: CASSWTEWNTEAFF
CDR3 DNA: TGTGCCAGCAGCTGGACAGAGTGGAACACTGAAGCTTTCTTT
J gene: TRBJ1-1
D gene: -
clone size: -
V gene: TRBV7-6

CDR3 protein: CASTTSQGYGKQYF
CDR3 DNA: TGTGCCAGCACCACGTCACAGGGGTATGGGAAGCAGTACTTC
J gene: TRBJ2-7
D gene: TRBD1
clone size: -
V gene: TRBV7-9

CDR3 protein: CASSFTGQGYNEQFF
CDR3 DNA: TGTGCCAGCAGTTTCACGGGACAGGGATACAATGAGCAGTTCTTC
J gene: TRBJ2-1
D gene: TRBD1
clone size: -
V gene: TRBV11-2

CDR3 protein: CATSGPSNASTNEKLFF
CDR3 DNA: TGTGCCACCAGCGGCCCTAGTAACGCGTCAACTAATGAAAAACTGTTTTTT
J gene: TRBJ1-4
D gene: -
clone size: -
V gene: TRBV15

CDR3 protein: CSVWGVNEKLFF
CDR3 DNA: TGCAGCGTTTGGGGGGTTAATGAAAAACTGTTTTTT
J gene: TRBJ1-4
D gene: -
clone size: -
V gene: TRBV29-1

CDR3 protein: CASSYGGNYEQYF
CDR3 DNA: TGTGCCAGCAGTTACGGGGGGAACTACGAGCAGTACTTC
J gene: TRBJ2-7
D gene: -
clone size: -
V gene: TRBV6-2/TRBV6-3

CDR3 protein: CASLSKGQSYGYTF
CDR3 DNA: TGTGCCAGCCTCTCTAAGGGGCAGTCCTATGGCTACACCTTC
J gene: TRBJ1-2
D gene: -
clone size: -
V gene: TRBV28

CDR3 protein: CASSWGTGLNEQFF
CDR3 DNA: TGTGCCAGCAGCTGGGGGACAGGGCTGAATGAGCAGTTCTTC
J gene: TRBJ2-1
D gene: TRBD1
clone size: -
V gene: TRBV7-9

CDR3 protein: CASSPGSEAFF
CDR3 DNA: TGTGCCAGCAGCCCCGGGAGTGAAGCTTTCTTT
J gene: TRBJ1-1
D gene: -
clone size: -
V gene: TRBV6-5

CDR3 protein: CASLQGSPSSTYYEQYF
CDR3 DNA: TGTGCCAGCCTTCAGGGAAGCCCCTCGAGTACTTACTACGAGCAGTACTTC
J gene: TRBJ2-7
D gene: -
clone size: -
V gene: TRBV18

CDR3 protein: CASSLTPTEDYGYTF
CDR3 DNA: TGTGCCAGCTCACTGACACCGACAGAAGACTATGGCTACACCTTC
J gene: TRBJ1-2
D gene: -
clone size: few
V gene: TRBV18

CDR3 protein: CASSLGGVSDGYTF
CDR3 DNA: TGTGCCAGCAGTTTGGGGGGGGTTAGTGACGGCTACACCTTC
J gene: TRBJ1-2
D gene: -
clone size: -
V gene: TRBV27

CDR3 protein: CASSTPQGVTLSLPEAFF
CDR3 DNA: TGTGCCAGCAGTACCCCTCAGGGTGTAACACTGAGCCTCCCTGAAGCTTTCTTT
J gene: TRBJ1-1
D gene: -
clone size: -
V gene: TRBV28

CDR3 protein: CASSEEGAEQYF
CDR3 DNA: TGTGCCAGCAGTGAAGAGGGAGCGGAGCAGTACTTC
J gene: TRBJ2-7
D gene: -
clone size: few
V gene: TRBV2

CDR3 protein: CASSLGEGRVQFDTQYF
CDR3 DNA: TGTGCCAGCAGTTTAGGGGAGGGGCGGGTGCAGTTTGATACGCAGTATTTT
J gene: TRBJ2-3
D gene: TRBD2
clone size: -
V gene: TRBV27

CDR3 protein: CASSSPRAEAFF
CDR3 DNA: TGTGCCAGCAGTTCCCCCCGGGCTGAAGCTTTCTTT
J gene: TRBJ1-1
D gene: -
clone size: -
V gene: TRBV6-5

CDR3 protein: CASSILKNTEAFF
CDR3 DNA: TGTGCCAGCAGCATACTAAAGAACACTGAAGCTTTCTTT
J gene: TRBJ1-1
D gene: -
clone size: -
V gene: TRBV21-1

CDR3 protein: CASSGGTADTGELFF
CDR3 DNA: TGTGCCAGCAGCGGAGGGACAGCCGACACCGGGGAGCTGTTTTTT
J gene: TRBJ2-2
D gene: TRBD1
clone size: -
V gene: TRBV9

CDR3 protein: CAWSVRRVNEKLFF
CDR3 DNA: TGTGCCTGGAGTGTTAGGAGGGTTAATGAAAAACTGTTTTTT
J gene: TRBJ1-4
D gene: -
clone size: -
V gene: TRBV30

CDR3 protein: CASSRGGEQFF
CDR3 DNA: TGTGCCAGCAGCCGAGGGGGTGAGCAGTTCTTC
J gene: TRBJ2-1
D gene: -
clone size: -
V gene: TRBV7-9

CDR3 protein: CASRAQGASTDTQYF
CDR3 DNA: TGTGCCAGCAGGGCACAGGGGGCGTCAACAGATACGCAGTATTTT
J gene: TRBJ2-3
D gene: TRBD1
clone size: -
V gene: TRBV28